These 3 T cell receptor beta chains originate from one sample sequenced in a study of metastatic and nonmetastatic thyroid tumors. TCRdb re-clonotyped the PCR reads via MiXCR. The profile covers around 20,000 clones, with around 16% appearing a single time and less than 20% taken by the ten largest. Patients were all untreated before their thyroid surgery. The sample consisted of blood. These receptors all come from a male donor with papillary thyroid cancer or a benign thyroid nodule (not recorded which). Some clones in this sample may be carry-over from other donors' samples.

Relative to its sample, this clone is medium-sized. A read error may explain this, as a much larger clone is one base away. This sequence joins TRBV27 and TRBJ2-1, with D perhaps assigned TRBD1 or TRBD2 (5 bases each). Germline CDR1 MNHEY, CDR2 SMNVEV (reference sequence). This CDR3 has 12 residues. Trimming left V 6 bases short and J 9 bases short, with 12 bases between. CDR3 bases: TGTGCCAGCAGAAAGCTAGGGACTGAGCAGTTCTTC. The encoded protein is CASRKLGTEQFF.

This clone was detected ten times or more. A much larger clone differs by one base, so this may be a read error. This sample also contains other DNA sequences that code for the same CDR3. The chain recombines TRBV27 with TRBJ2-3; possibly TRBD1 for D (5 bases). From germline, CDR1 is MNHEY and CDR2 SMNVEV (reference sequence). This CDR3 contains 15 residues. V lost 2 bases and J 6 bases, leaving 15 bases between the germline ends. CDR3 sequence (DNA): TGTGCCAGCAGTTTAGGGGCCCCCATGGCTGATACGCAGTATTTT. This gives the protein CASSLGAPMADTQYF.

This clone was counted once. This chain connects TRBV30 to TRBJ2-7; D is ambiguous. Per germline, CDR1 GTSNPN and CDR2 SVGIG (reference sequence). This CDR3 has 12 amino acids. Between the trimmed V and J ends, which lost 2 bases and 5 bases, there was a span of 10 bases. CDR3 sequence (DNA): TGTGCCTGGAGTCGAACACGCCACGAGCAGTACTTC. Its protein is CAWSRTRHEQYF.